This TCR beta chain was captured by sequencing in a study of blood T cells in healthy people across ages. Study context: Roughly one uniquely barcoded beta molecule per two T cells was captured.

Comment on this clonotype: Its antigen remains unknown.

PCR was performed a second time for roughly 7 to 11 cycles using a sample-barcoded 5' primer and a J-beta primer mix. TCRdb processed the 5' RACE reads anew with MiXCR; each CDR3 protein has one entry. The data hold 1.5 million to 2 million distinct CDR3 sequences, with around half observed a single time. General observations from the study: Conclusively comparing naive with antigen-experienced cells was impossible with unsorted PBMCs. The long-lived group displayed more naive CD4+ cells, plus higher diversity, than the aged donors did.

CDR3 length: 13 residues. V was clipped by 5 bases and J by 8 bases, with 13 bases between them. CDR1 and CDR2 (germline): MDHEN, SYDVKM. The source material was blood. This TCR was sampled from a woman between 40 and 55 years old in good health. V is TRBV28 and J is TRBJ2-1; no firm D call. The CDR3 reads CASSPSGAYEQFF. CDR3 bases: TGTGCCAGCAGTCCCTCCGGAGCCTATGAGCAGTTCTTC.